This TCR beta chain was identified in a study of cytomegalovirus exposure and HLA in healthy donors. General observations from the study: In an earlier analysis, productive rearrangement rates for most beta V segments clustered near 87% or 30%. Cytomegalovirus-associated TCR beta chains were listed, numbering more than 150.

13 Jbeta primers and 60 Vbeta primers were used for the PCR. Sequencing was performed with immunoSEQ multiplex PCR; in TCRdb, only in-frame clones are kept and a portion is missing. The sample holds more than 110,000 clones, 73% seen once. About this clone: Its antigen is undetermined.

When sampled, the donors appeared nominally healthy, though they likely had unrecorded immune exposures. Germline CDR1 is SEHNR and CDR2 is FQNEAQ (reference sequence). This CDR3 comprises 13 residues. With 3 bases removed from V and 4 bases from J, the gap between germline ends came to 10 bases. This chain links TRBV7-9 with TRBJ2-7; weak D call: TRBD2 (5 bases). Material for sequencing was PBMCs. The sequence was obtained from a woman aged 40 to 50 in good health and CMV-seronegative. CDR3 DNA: TGTGCCAGCAGCTTCCCAGGACTTTACGAGCAGTACTTC. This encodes CASSFPGLYEQYF.